The clone carrying this T cell receptor beta chain was detected many times. The data stem from a study of metastatic and nonmetastatic thyroid tumors. Germline V lookup: CDR1 MGHRA, CDR2 YSYEKL. The CDR3 extends over 16 amino acids. J lost 2 bases, V lost 4 bases, and 11 bases had no gene match. MiXCR reprocessed the PCR reads for TCRdb. The sample consists of tens of thousands of clones, approximately 20% of them appearing once. All patients reached thyroid surgery having received no treatment beforehand. This clonotype was obtained from a female donor with papillary thyroid cancer or a benign thyroid nodule (not recorded which). Some clones in this sample may be carry-over from other donors' samples. Sequencing was performed on adjacent normal tissue. The V and J genes are TRBV4-1 and TRBJ2-7, with 7 positions matching TRBD1. The CDR3 coding sequence is TGCGCCAGCAGCCCCCTAGGGGGCAGGTTAACCTACGAGCAGTACTTC. The encoded protein is CASSPLGGRLTYEQYF.